This is a list of T cell receptor beta chains from one sample in a study of T cell repertoires in cytomegalovirus infection. TCRdb analysed the reads with MiXCR anew, one entry per CDR3 protein. This sample has over 100,000 distinct CDR3 sequences; about 15% occur once, and the top ten carry 8%. Material: PBMCs. The receptor source for this set is a human donor in good health (CMV status not recorded). Some clones in this sample may be carry-over from other donors' samples. Each CDR3 is given with its conserved first and last residue. D genes are given only for firm matches. Rows may omit the clone size; those that give it use once, few, many or a size class.

D: NA
J: TRBJ2-5
size: many
V: TRBV7-2
DNA: TGTGCCAGCAGCTTAAGACGGAAAGAGACCCAGTACTTC
CDR3: CASSLRRKETQYF

D: NA
J: TRBJ2-3
size: many
V: TRBV27
DNA: TGTGCCAGCAGTTCCGGGCCCCGCCTCGATACGCAGTATTTT
CDR3: CASSSGPRLDTQYF

D: TRBD1
J: TRBJ1-1
size: few
V: TRBV6-6
DNA: TGTGCCAGCAGGGGGGACAGGGGGCGGGTCACTGAAGCTTTCTTT
CDR3: CASRGDRGRVTEAFF

D: TRBD2
J: TRBJ2-5
size: NA
V: TRBV2
DNA: TGTGCCAGCAGTGAAAGAGTTAGCGGGGGTGAGACCCAGTACTTC
CDR3: CASSERVSGGETQYF

D: TRBD1
J: TRBJ2-2
size: few
V: TRBV20-1
DNA: TGCAGTGCTCGACAGGGTCGAACCGGGGAGCTGTTTTTT
CDR3: CSARQGRTGELFF

D: TRBD1
J: TRBJ1-4
size: few
V: TRBV20-1
DNA: TGCAGTGCCAAACACCCGGGACAGGGAAATGAAAAACTGTTTTTT
CDR3: CSAKHPGQGNEKLFF

D: TRBD1
J: TRBJ1-1
size: NA
V: TRBV20-1
DNA: TGCAGTGCAATGACAGGGGGGAACACTGAAGCTTTCTTT
CDR3: CSAMTGGNTEAFF

D: NA
J: TRBJ2-3
size: NA
V: TRBV15
DNA: TGTGCCACCAGCAGAGATTTTAAGCGAGGCACAGATACGCAGTATTTT
CDR3: CATSRDFKRGTDTQYF

D: TRBD1
J: TRBJ1-5
size: many
V: TRBV28
DNA: TGTGCCAGCAGATACAGGGGGCGTCTGAATCAGCCCCAGCATTTT
CDR3: CASRYRGRLNQPQHF

D: TRBD2
J: TRBJ2-7
size: many
V: TRBV7-3
DNA: TGTGCCAGCAGCTTAGGGGGGGACTACGAGCAGTACTTC
CDR3: CASSLGGDYEQYF

D: TRBD1
J: TRBJ2-4
size: few
V: TRBV29-1
DNA: TGCAGCGTTGGAACTCCGGGACAGGACTTTCTCCTAGCCAAAAACATTCAGTACTTC
CDR3: CSVGTPGQDFLLAKNIQYF

D: NA
J: TRBJ2-1
size: few
V: TRBV9
DNA: TGTGCCAGCAGCGTAGCTCTGGGGGGCGAGCAGTTCTTC
CDR3: CASSVALGGEQFF

D: NA
J: TRBJ2-3
size: many
V: TRBV29-1
DNA: TGCAGCGGTGGAACAGGGTGGGGCACAGATACGCAGTATTTT
CDR3: CSGGTGWGTDTQYF

D: TRBD1
J: TRBJ1-2
size: many
V: TRBV7-8
DNA: TGTGCCAGCAGCCCAGGACGCCCTTGGACAGGGAATGGCTACACCTTC
CDR3: CASSPGRPWTGNGYTF

D: NA
J: TRBJ1-1
size: NA
V: TRBV3-1
DNA: TGTGCCAGCAGCCGGGGACATGTGAACACTGAAGCTTTCTTT
CDR3: CASSRGHVNTEAFF

D: NA
J: TRBJ2-3
size: many
V: TRBV7-3
DNA: TGTGCCAGCAGCCCAACTGCGGCCACAGATACGCAGTATTTT
CDR3: CASSPTAATDTQYF

D: TRBD2
J: TRBJ2-3
size: NA
V: TRBV20-1
DNA: TGCAGTGTACCTCACGGGACTAGCGGGGGGCGCACAGATACGCAGTATTTT
CDR3: CSVPHGTSGGRTDTQYF

D: NA
J: TRBJ1-1
size: many
V: TRBV11-1
DNA: TGTGCCAGCAGCTTACCCACAGCCCTGAACACTGAAGCTTTCTTT
CDR3: CASSLPTALNTEAFF

D: NA
J: TRBJ1-1
size: NA
V: TRBV7-9
DNA: TGTGCCAGCAGCTTAAGCGGCCCCGGATCGACCGAAGCTTTCTTT
CDR3: CASSLSGPGSTEAFF

D: TRBD2
J: TRBJ2-1
size: many
V: TRBV2
DNA: TGTGCCAGCAGAAGAATCAGCGGGGGGGACAATGAGCAGTTCTTC
CDR3: CASRRISGGDNEQFF

D: NA
J: TRBJ2-7
size: many
V: TRBV7-2
DNA: TGTGCCAGCAGCCGCGGGGACGGGCTGCAGTACTTC
CDR3: CASSRGDGLQYF

D: NA
J: TRBJ2-1
size: NA
V: TRBV29-1
DNA: TGCAGCGTTGGTTGGGGGGCGGTCTACAATGAGCAGTTCTTC
CDR3: CSVGWGAVYNEQFF

D: NA
J: TRBJ1-2
size: many
V: TRBV7-2
DNA: TGTGCCAGCAGCTTAGAGTTTCCCGGCTACACCTTC
CDR3: CASSLEFPGYTF

D: TRBD2
J: TRBJ2-5
size: NA
V: TRBV7-2
DNA: TGTGCCAGCAGAGCTCCCCCGGGGGGGCCTGGAGAGACCCAGTACTTC
CDR3: CASRAPPGGPGETQYF

D: TRBD2
J: TRBJ2-7
size: many
V: TRBV6-2/TRBV6-3
DNA: TGTGCCAGCAGTTACGGGACTAGCGGCACCTACGAGCAGTACTTC
CDR3: CASSYGTSGTYEQYF

D: TRBD1
J: TRBJ1-1
size: many
V: TRBV5-1
DNA: TGCGCCAGCAGCTCGACAGGGGGTCACACTGAAGCTTTCTTT
CDR3: CASSSTGGHTEAFF

D: TRBD1
J: TRBJ2-1
size: few
V: TRBV23-1
DNA: TGCGCCAGCAGTCGACCGGGACAGGGGGCCTACAATGAGCAGTTCTTC
CDR3: CASSRPGQGAYNEQFF

D: NA
J: TRBJ1-4
size: NA
V: TRBV6-1
DNA: TGTGCCATAGCGGGGGCCCGGAATGAAAAACTGTTTTTT
CDR3: CAIAGARNEKLFF

D: NA
J: TRBJ2-4
size: few
V: TRBV4-2
DNA: TGTGCCAGCAGCCAAGGCCAGGCCGAGTTAGCCAAAAACATTCAGTACTTC
CDR3: CASSQGQAELAKNIQYF

D: NA
J: TRBJ1-5
size: few
V: TRBV27
DNA: TGTGCCAGCAATAGAGGGCCGAATCAGCCCCAGCATTTT
CDR3: CASNRGPNQPQHF

D: TRBD1
J: TRBJ1-2
size: NA
V: TRBV5-1
DNA: TGCGCCAGCAGCTTGGACCAGGGGGCGCTGGGTGGCCGCGGCTACACCTTC
CDR3: CASSLDQGALGGRGYTF

D: NA
J: TRBJ1-6
size: NA
V: TRBV7-9
DNA: TGTGCCAGCAGCGTCGCAGGGCGTAATTCACCCCTCCACTTT
CDR3: CASSVAGRNSPLHF

D: NA
J: TRBJ2-3
size: NA
V: TRBV27
DNA: TGTGCCAGCAGCTTTGGGGTAGATACGCAGTATTTT
CDR3: CASSFGVDTQYF

D: NA
J: TRBJ2-3
size: many
V: TRBV28
DNA: TGTGCCAGCAGTTTCCCTCTAGAAACGGTCACAGATACGCAGTATTTT
CDR3: CASSFPLETVTDTQYF

D: TRBD2
J: TRBJ2-1
size: many
V: TRBV7-8
DNA: TGTGCCAGCAGCTCCCCTCGGTCCCGCGGGAGCAATGAGCAGTTCTTC
CDR3: CASSSPRSRGSNEQFF

D: TRBD1
J: TRBJ1-5
size: few
V: TRBV6-2/TRBV6-3
DNA: TGTGCCAGCAGGCGGACAGGGGACCACTTTCCCCAGCATTTT
CDR3: CASRRTGDHFPQHF

D: TRBD2
J: TRBJ2-5
size: many
V: TRBV29-1
DNA: TGCAGCGTTGAAGATCTCTTGCGGGGGACCCCCACCTCTAGGGCCCAGTACTTC
CDR3: CSVEDLLRGTPTSRAQYF

D: NA
J: TRBJ2-2
size: NA
V: TRBV10-3
DNA: TGTGCCATCAGAGACATAGATAACACCGGGGAGCTGTTTTTT
CDR3: CAIRDIDNTGELFF

D: NA
J: TRBJ2-5
size: many
V: TRBV5-4
DNA: TGTGCCAGCAGCGAACAGGGTGGTCCAAAAGAGACCCAGTACTTC
CDR3: CASSEQGGPKETQYF

D: TRBD1
J: TRBJ2-7
size: many
V: TRBV28
DNA: TGTGCCAGCAGTGGGACAGGGGGCTCCATTTTGAGCGAGCAGTACTTC
CDR3: CASSGTGGSILSEQYF

D: NA
J: TRBJ1-1
size: NA
V: TRBV28
DNA: TGTGCCAGCAGCTCCGCCTTAGGCGGGGTAGACACTGAAGCTTTCTTT
CDR3: CASSSALGGVDTEAFF

D: TRBD2
J: TRBJ2-7
size: NA
V: TRBV4-3
DNA: TGCGCCAGCAGCCAAGTCCGACTAGCGGGGCGACCCTACGAGCAGTACTTC
CDR3: CASSQVRLAGRPYEQYF

D: NA
J: TRBJ2-3
size: many
V: TRBV12-3/TRBV12-4
DNA: TGTGCCAGCAGTACCGAGACAGGCAGAAAGAGAGATACGCAGTATTTT
CDR3: CASSTETGRKRDTQYF

D: NA
J: TRBJ1-1
size: few
V: TRBV5-1
DNA: TGCGCCAGCAGCTTGGACCCCCGAATGAACACTGAAGCTTTCTTT
CDR3: CASSLDPRMNTEAFF

D: NA
J: TRBJ2-3
size: NA
V: TRBV29-1
DNA: TGCAGCGTTGGAGATGGGCACCCCAGCACAGATACGCAGTATTTT
CDR3: CSVGDGHPSTDTQYF

D: NA
J: TRBJ2-1
size: NA
V: TRBV20-1
DNA: TGCAGTGCTAGGAGTGGGTCGGGACTCAGCTCCTACAATGAGCAGTTCTTC
CDR3: CSARSGSGLSSYNEQFF